This T cell receptor (beta chain) was found in a study of cytomegalovirus exposure and HLA in healthy donors. Study-wide results and caveats: HLA restriction was apparent for most CMV-associated TCR beta chains in a later analysis. Prior analysis indicated that the majority of TCR beta V segments exhibited productivity approximately 87% or approximately 30% of the time.

CDR1 and CDR2 from the germline V gene are MDHEN and SYDVKM. The V gene lost 7 bases and the J gene lost 0 bases, with 21 bases spanning the gap. The CDR3 has 18 amino acids. The PCR employed 60 Vbeta primers together with 13 Jbeta primers. Per the authors' pipeline: Counted up in a later analysis, unique TCR beta chains came to about 80 million, with around 10 million shared. Sequencing used immunoSEQ multiplex PCR; TCRdb keeps in-frame clones, though not all of them. Clonal size and the V and J genes are those of that table, whereas D and trimming came from the DNA. The repertoire holds a few hundred thousand clones, over 70% seen once, with 8% in the top ten. Points on this clone: What it recognizes is unknown.

Sequencing was carried out using PBMCs. V gene TRBV28 combines with J gene TRBJ1-4, with D perhaps TRBD1 (5 bases). The receptor was derived from a woman aged 55-69 years in good health and CMV-seropositive. As DNA, the CDR3 is TGTGCCAGCACCACATTTCGGGGGGGAGGCCCAACTAATGAAAAACTGTTTTTT. This encodes CASTTFRGGGPTNEKLFF.